The clone carrying this TCR beta chain was picked up a small number of times. The target antigen is unknown. CDR3 length: 14 amino acids. V dropped 5 bases and J dropped 6 bases, with 13 bases sitting between them. From germline, CDR1 is SGHTA and CDR2 FQGNSA. The data originate from a study of cytomegalovirus exposure and HLA in healthy donors. Amplification used 60 Vbeta primers and 13 Jbeta primers. The assay was immunoSEQ multiplex PCR, and TCRdb's table has in-frame clones only and misses some. The table records roughly 120,000 clones, 77% of them present only once. The study's findings and limits: In a later analysis, TCR beta V- and J-gene trimming showed a link to a missense DCLRE1C variant.

The sample taken for sequencing was PBMCs. The receptor was isolated from a woman aged 40 to 50 in good health and CMV-seropositive. The J gene is TRBJ2-2, the V gene TRBV7-2; D possibly corresponds to TRBD2 (6 bases). CDR3 region: CASSPASVAGELFF. As DNA, the CDR3 is TGTGCCAGCAGCCCCGCTAGCGTTGCCGGGGAGCTGTTTTTT. Drawing the rest from reference TRBV7-2 and TRBJ2-2, the complete variable domain is GAGVSQSPSNKVTEKGKDVELRCDPISGHTALYWYRQSLGQGLEFLIYFQGNSAPDKSGLPSDRFSAERTGGSVSTLTIQRTQQEDSAVYLCASSPASVAGELFFGEGSRLTVL.